The next 8 T cell receptor beta chains were all read from a single sample in a study of post-analysis software for immune sequencing data. The study, taken as a whole, reports: A handful of TRBV segments (TRBV5-6, TRBV5-1 and TRBV20-1 among them) occurred more frequently in patients than in controls.

The TCR beta cDNA libraries contained unique molecular identifiers. MiXCR, applied by TCRdb to the PCR reads, yields one record per CDR3 protein. The sample records some 370,000 distinct CDR3 sequences, about a third being singletons. Their antigens remain unidentified. Source material: blood. These receptors originate from a girl under 18 with multiple sclerosis.

Comment on this clonotype: The junction differs from germline at one of its ends, possibly a read error. J is TRBJ1-6 and V is TRBV7-7; the match to TRBD1 covers 9 bases. The germline CDR1 and CDR2 sequences are SSHAT and FNYEAQ (reference sequence). The CDR3 spans 18 residues. CDR3 nucleotide sequence: TGTGCTAGCAGCTTAGCCTCCTCCGGGACAGGGTATAATTCACCCCTCCACTTT. Translation: CASSLASSGTGYNSPLHF.

The rearrangement links TRBV6-2 or TRBV6-3 to TRBJ1-5; D is undetermined. The CDR3 is made up of 15 amino acids. Germline CDR1 is MNHEY and CDR2 is SVGEGT. The ends were cut back, 6 bases at V and 5 bases at J, with 17 bases in the middle. The CDR3 region is CASSSHWQFDQPQHF. In nucleotides, the CDR3 is TGTGCCAGCAGCTCCCATTGGCAGTTTGATCAGCCCCAGCATTTT.

The chain carries TRBV5-1 and TRBJ1-1, with D perhaps TRBD1 (5 bases). This CDR3 comprises 15 residues. V gave up 2 bases and J gave up 4 bases, with 15 bases separating them. Germline CDR1 SGHRS, CDR2 YFSETQ. The CDR3 region is CASSFGSGIFTEAFF. The CDR3 region has the DNA TGCGCCAGCAGCTTTGGGTCAGGGATATTCACTGAAGCTTTCTTT.

This chain links TRBV6-6 with TRBJ2-3; TRBD2 matches 11 bases. The CDR3 consists of 16 residues. The V gene end was trimmed by 4 bases and the J gene end by 3 bases; junction bases not matched to a gene: 6. Germline CDR1 and CDR2: MNHNY and SVGAGI (reference sequence). In nucleotides, the CDR3 is TGTGCCAGCAGTTCCCCGAGACTAGCGGGGACAGATACGCAGTATTTT. Its translation is CASSSPRLAGTDTQYF.

The rearrangement joins TRBV6-1 to TRBJ2-2; D unclear. The CDR3 contains 12 residues. The germline V gene has CDR1 MNHNS and CDR2 SASEGT. V was pared by 7 bases and J by 1 base, with 4 bases between. The CDR3 protein is CASTGNTGELFF. The CDR3 DNA reads as TGTGCCAGCACTGGGAACACCGGGGAGCTGTTTTTT.

This clonotype was detected once. The rearrangement joins TRBV9 to TRBJ2-5, with 8 bases aligning to TRBD2. V shed 6 bases and J 2 bases; nucleotides not matched to a gene: 9. CDR1 and CDR2 (germline): SGDLS, YYNGEE. CDR3 size: 15 residues. CDR3 residues: CASTLGPSGQETQYF. DNA of the CDR3: TGTGCCAGCACCCTAGGCCCTAGCGGGCAAGAGACCCAGTACTTC.

The V and J genes are TRBV5-5 and TRBJ1-4; no definite D call. Trimming took 0 bases from V and 0 from J, leaving 9 bases between them. The CDR3 loop spans 16 amino acids. Germline loops: CDR1 SGHKS, CDR2 YYEKEE (reference sequence). The CDR3 sequence: CASSLAGVTTNEKLFF. In DNA, the CDR3 is TGTGCCAGCAGCTTGGCCGGGGTAACAACTAATGAAAAACTGTTTTTT. Looking up the rest from reference TRBV5-5 and TRBJ1-4 gives the full variable domain: DAGVTQSPTHLIKTRGQQVTLRCSPISGHKSVSWYQQVLGQGPQFIFQYYEKEERGRGNFPDRFSARQFPNYSSELNVNALLLGDSALYLCASSLAGVTTNEKLFFGSGTQLSVL.

This clonotype was seen a few times. The V and J genes are TRBV6-5 and TRBJ1-1, with 9 bases matching TRBD1. The CDR3 consists of 15 residues. J lost 3 bases, V lost 6 bases, and 8 bases had no gene match. Per the germline V gene, CDR1 is MNHEY and CDR2 is SVGAGI. CDR3: CASRQLWDRDTEAFF. Here the CDR3 DNA reads TGTGCCAGCAGACAGTTATGGGACAGGGACACTGAAGCTTTCTTT.